This TCR beta chain was recorded in a study of CD8 T cells in Susac syndrome. CDR3 size: 15 residues. Trimming removed 2 bases at V and 9 bases at J, with 17 bases between. Germline V gene lookup returns CDR1 SGHAT and CDR2 FQNNGV. An amount of RNA that ranged from roughly 0.5 to 1 ug was reverse transcribed with random hexamers. An immunoSEQ multiplex PCR amplified TCR beta CDR3 over 54 Vbeta and 13 Jbeta. TCRdb analysed the immunoSEQ multiplex PCR reads with MiXCR anew, one entry per CDR3 protein. The table records about 120,000 distinct CDR3 sequences, around 94% of them present only once. The rearrangement uses TRBV11-2 and TRBJ2-1; D gene ambiguous. The TCR sequence derives from a human donor with multiple sclerosis. Sequencing was carried out using CD4+ T cells from PBMCs. This CDR3 is CASSLSGPVKSEQFF. The CDR3 DNA sequence: TGTGCCAGCAGCTTATCGGGTCCGGTGAAGAGTGAGCAGTTCTTC.